The TCR beta chain described here comes from a study of blood T cell repertoires in COVID-19. As processed by the authors: Quantification of nucleated cells was approximated via reference gene primer amplification. Sequencing was performed with immunoSEQ multiplex PCR; in TCRdb, only in-frame clones are kept and a portion is missing. The DNA was the basis for D and trimming; V, J and clone size are from that table. The table shows about 260,000 clones, with roughly 90% occurring only once. This CDR3 region has 14 residues. CDR1 SNHLY and CDR2 FYNNEI come from the germline V gene. J lost 7 bases, V lost 5 bases, and 4 bases had no gene match. This clone was found a few times.

This TCR was recovered from a man in his fifties or sixties who had recovered from COVID-19. V gene TRBV2 combines with J gene TRBJ1-4; 10 positions agree with TRBD1. The sample consisted of peripheral blood. CDR3 nucleotide sequence: TGTGCCAGCAGTCCCGGGACAGGGGCTGAAAAACTGTTTTTT. Residues: CASSPGTGAEKLFF. Combining the CDR3 with reference TRBV2 and TRBJ1-4 gives the whole variable domain EPEVTQTPSHQVTQMGQEVILRCVPISNHLYFYWYRQILGQKVEFLVSFYNNEISEKSEIFDDQFSVERPDGSNFTLKIRSTKLEDSAMYFCASSPGTGAEKLFFGSGTQLSVL.